Listed below are T cell receptor beta chains from one sample, sequenced in a study of blood T cells in healthy people across ages. TCRdb re-derived calls from the 5' RACE reads in MiXCR, one entry per CDR3 protein. The sample has around 1.5 million distinct CDR3 sequences; around 39% are singletons. The specimen was blood. The receptors stem from a woman aged 18-29 years in good health. Each CDR3 is given with its conserved first and last residue. The order of the fields is D gene, J gene, clone size, V gene, CDR3 DNA, CDR3 protein. D genes are given only for firm matches. Clone size is not always given. Where it is, it says once, few, many or a class for expanded clones.

.	TRBJ1-6	few	TRBV3-1	TGTGCCAGCAGCCAAGAATGGGGGGAGAGATCACCCCTCCACTTT	CASSQEWGERSPLHF
TRBD1	TRBJ1-2	many	TRBV20-1	TGCAGTGCTGGAGACAGGGGGCGGTATGGCTACACCTTC	CSAGDRGRYGYTF
.	TRBJ2-7	.	TRBV20-1	TGCAGTGGAGGACGGGACTCCTACGAGCAGTACTTC	CSGGRDSYEQYF
.	TRBJ1-1	few	TRBV7-9	TGTGCCAGCAGCTTAATAGGGGTCGTTGGGACTGAAGCTTTCTTT	CASSLIGVVGTEAFF
TRBD1	TRBJ1-2	.	TRBV12-3/TRBV12-4	TGTGCCAGCAGAAATACAGGGGGTTTCTATGGCTACACCTTC	CASRNTGGFYGYTF
TRBD1	TRBJ2-7	.	TRBV7-8	TGTGCCAGCAGCTCGGGACAGGGTATTTCCGAGCAGTACTTC	CASSSGQGISEQYF
.	TRBJ1-5	few	TRBV25-1	TGTGCCAGCAGGGGGCAGGGCCATCAGCCCCAGCATTTT	CASRGQGHQPQHF
TRBD1	TRBJ1-1	.	TRBV12-3/TRBV12-4	TGTGCCAGCAGTCCCTGGACAGGGAAAGGGAGGAACACTGAAGCTTTCTTT	CASSPWTGKGRNTEAFF
.	TRBJ2-7	.	TRBV4-1	TGCGCCAGCAGCCAAGAGGAATTAGGAGGTTACAATGAGCAGTACTTC	CASSQEELGGYNEQYF
.	TRBJ1-2	few	TRBV6-5	TGTGCCAGCAGCCGATCTCCGACAGCGAGCTATGGCTACACCTTC	CASSRSPTASYGYTF
.	TRBJ1-5	.	TRBV28	TGTGCCAGCAGTGAACGGACCAGCAATCAGCCCCAGCATTTT	CASSERTSNQPQHF
.	TRBJ2-7	.	TRBV12-5	TGTGCTAGTGGTTTGTCTTTACGCAGCTACGAGCAGTACTTC	CASGLSLRSYEQYF
.	TRBJ2-7	few	TRBV4-1	TGCGCCAGCACCACTTGCCCCCAATCGACCTACGAGCAGTACTTC	CASTTCPQSTYEQYF
.	TRBJ2-1	.	TRBV27	TGTGCGAGCCGAAAGGGAGGAAATGAGCAGTTCTTC	CASRKGGNEQFF
TRBD2	TRBJ2-5	few	TRBV20-1	TGCAGTGGTACCGGGACTACGGAGACCCAGTACTTC	CSGTGTTETQYF
TRBD1	TRBJ2-5	.	TRBV18	TGTGCCAGCTCACGGAACACACAGGGGGCAGAGACCCAGTACTTC	CASSRNTQGAETQYF
.	TRBJ2-3	few	TRBV5-1	TGCGCCAGCAGCTTGGGTCAGTCGACCAGCACAGATACGCAGTATTTT	CASSLGQSTSTDTQYF
.	TRBJ2-7	few	TRBV3-1	TGTGCCAGCAGCCAAGGTTCATCCAGCTCCTACGAGCAGTACTTC	CASSQGSSSSYEQYF
.	TRBJ2-7	many	TRBV5-1	TGTGCCAGCAGCTTAAGTCGGACCTACGAGCAGTACTTC	CASSLSRTYEQYF
.	TRBJ1-6	.	TRBV5-5	TGTGCCAGCAGCTTAACTGGCTCCTATAATTCACCCCCCCACTTT	CASSLTGSYNSPPHF
.	TRBJ2-3	.	TRBV2	TGTGCCAGCAGTTTTCAGAGTGGTACGCAGTATTTT	CASSFQSGTQYF
.	TRBJ2-1	.	TRBV4-1	TGCGCCAGCAGCCAAGATGTGACTAGTCCCCGTTACAATGAGCAGTTCTTC	CASSQDVTSPRYNEQFF
TRBD1	TRBJ2-1	once	TRBV30	TGTGCCTGGATTAGGACAGGGGGCTCCTACAATGAGCAGTTCTTC	CAWIRTGGSYNEQFF
.	TRBJ1-2	.	TRBV7-9	TGTGCCAGCAGCTTGACAGATGCTAACTATGGCTACACCTTC	CASSLTDANYGYTF
TRBD2	TRBJ2-4	.	TRBV3-1	TGTGCCAGCAGCCTCGAGGGACTAGCGGGAGCGGGGGCCAAAAACATTCAGTACTTC	CASSLEGLAGAGAKNIQYF
.	TRBJ2-7	few	TRBV20-1	TGCAGTGCTAGAGAGCACAGTTCCACCTACGAGCAGTACTTC	CSAREHSSTYEQYF
TRBD1	TRBJ2-2	few	TRBV5-1	TGCGCCAGCAGCTTATATACCGGGACAGCTACCACCGGGGAGCTGTTTTTT	CASSLYTGTATTGELFF
TRBD2	TRBJ2-3	.	TRBV5-1	TGCGCCAGCAGCCTCGGGACTAGCGGGAGAACAGATACGCGGTATTTT	CASSLGTSGRTDTRYF
.	TRBJ2-3	.	TRBV12-3/TRBV12-4	TGTGCCAGCAGGCGGACGGAGACAGATACGCAGTATTTT	CASRRTETDTQYF
.	TRBJ2-2	.	TRBV14	TGTGCCAGCAGCCAAGTGGCTAGGATTACCGGGGAGCTGTTTTTT	CASSQVARITGELFF
TRBD2	TRBJ2-1	few	TRBV5-1	TGCGCCAGCAGCTCCGGGACTAGGGGCAATGAGCAGTTCTTC	CASSSGTRGNEQFF
.	TRBJ2-7	.	TRBV10-3	TGTGCCATCAGTGAGTCCCCCTCCTACGAGCAGTACTTC	CAISESPSYEQYF
TRBD1	TRBJ1-2	.	TRBV6-1	TGTGCCAGCAGTGCCCGGGACAGGGGCCGGGATGGCTACACCTTC	CASSARDRGRDGYTF
TRBD1	TRBJ1-1	.	TRBV3-1	TGTGCCAGCAGCTCAGCGCCCCAGGGGGTGGACACTGAAGCTTTCTTT	CASSSAPQGVDTEAFF
.	TRBJ2-1	.	TRBV15	TGTGCCACCAGCAGGGATCCGAGCGGCGATGAGCAGTTCTTC	CATSRDPSGDEQFF
.	TRBJ1-1	.	TRBV4-1	TGCGCCAGCAGCCTCCAATTCGCGAACACTGAAGCTTTCTTT	CASSLQFANTEAFF
TRBD2	TRBJ2-1	once	TRBV7-9	TGTGCCAGCAGCTTACTTGGCCCTAGCGGGGGACGGTCGCTCAATGAGCAGTTCTTC	CASSLLGPSGGRSLNEQFF
.	TRBJ1-2	.	TRBV7-9	TGTGCCAGCAGCCCCCGTCCCCAGACAGTTAACTATGGCTACACCTTC	CASSPRPQTVNYGYTF
.	TRBJ1-5	.	TRBV25-1	TGTGCCAGCAGTGACGGTCAGGGGCCCTACAATCAGCCCCAGCATTTT	CASSDGQGPYNQPQHF
.	TRBJ2-7	.	TRBV3-1	TGTGCCAGCAGCCAAGTGGGGTTCGGTAGGAGCTCCTACAATGAGCAGTACTTC	CASSQVGFGRSSYNEQYF
TRBD2	TRBJ2-7	.	TRBV27	TGTGCCAGCAGTTTAGAGGCTAGCGGAAACTACGAGCAGTACTTC	CASSLEASGNYEQYF
.	TRBJ1-1	.	TRBV21-1	TGTGCCAGCAGCAAAAAATTGGCGGGACAGGGTGCCACTGAAGCTTTCTTT	CASSKKLAGQGATEAFF
TRBD2	TRBJ2-1	few	TRBV20-1	TGCAGTGCCACTCGGGGGGGCCAGGGCCCCCGCAATGAGCAGTTCTTC	CSATRGGQGPRNEQFF
TRBD2	TRBJ2-1	few	TRBV25-1	TGTGCCAGCAGTGAACCCGGGACTAGCGGGATCCATGAGCAGTTCTTC	CASSEPGTSGIHEQFF
.	TRBJ2-6	.	TRBV2	TGTGCCAGCAGAGACCGCTCAGGAGGGGCCAACGTCCTGACTTTC	CASRDRSGGANVLTF
.	TRBJ1-2	.	TRBV12-3/TRBV12-4	TGTGCCAGCACGAGGGGTGCAGCCTTATTCCACACCTTC	CASTRGAALFHTF
TRBD2	TRBJ2-7	few	TRBV11-2	TGTGCCAGCAGCGGGACTAGCGGGAGACGGAGCTCCTACGAGCAGTACTTC	CASSGTSGRRSSYEQYF
TRBD1	TRBJ2-7	.	TRBV27	TGTGCCAGCACAATCTCCGGGACAGGGATGAACGAGCAGTACTTC	CASTISGTGMNEQYF
.	TRBJ2-1	.	TRBV7-9	TGTGCCAGCAGACAGGGACCCCAAGACAATGAGCAGTTCTTC	CASRQGPQDNEQFF
.	TRBJ2-3	few	TRBV10-1	TGCGCCAGTCGTGACCCTAGCACAGATACGCAGTATTTT	CASRDPSTDTQYF
.	TRBJ1-5	.	TRBV6-1	TGTGCCAGCAGTGAAAGGCAGGGCAATCAGCCCCAGCATTTT	CASSERQGNQPQHF
TRBD1	TRBJ1-1	.	TRBV7-9	TGTGCCAGCAGCTTAGGACAGGGGACAAGTGGAGCTTTCTTT	CASSLGQGTSGAFF
.	TRBJ2-7	.	TRBV5-1	TGCGCCAACAGCTTGGGGCTTGGCGGGGAGTCCTACGAGCAGTACTTC	CANSLGLGGESYEQYF
.	TRBJ2-3	few	TRBV7-8	TGTGCCGACTCCGCAGATACGCAGTATTTT	CADSADTQYF
TRBD2	TRBJ2-5	.	TRBV11-2	TGTGCCAGCAGCTTGGGGTCTGCGCGGCTAGCGGGGGGCGAAGAGACCCAGTACTTC	CASSLGSARLAGGEETQYF
TRBD1	TRBJ1-4	.	TRBV12-3/TRBV12-4	TGTGCCAGCAGCAAATTTCCCGGGACAGGGTCGGGAGAAAAACTGTTTTTT	CASSKFPGTGSGEKLFF
.	TRBJ1-1	.	TRBV29-1	TGCAGCGTTGAGGGTAATCGCGGGGACACTGAAGCTTTCTTT	CSVEGNRGDTEAFF